This T cell receptor beta chain was recovered during a study of blood T cell repertoires in COVID-19. Study overall: Donors in the United States, Italy and Spain gave samples during acute or convalescent COVID-19. T cells, B-cell-depleted T cells, or PBMCs supplied cDNA or gDNA.

Original data processing: The authors estimated nucleated cell counts from reference gene primer amplification. Sequenced by immunoSEQ multiplex PCR; TCRdb stores in-frame clones only, minus some. D and trimming were read from the DNA, whereas the V and J calls and clone size are those reported in that table. The table includes over 200,000 clones, about nine tenths detected once. The CDR3 totals 15 residues. Germline CDR1 MDHEN, CDR2 SYDVKM. Trimming removed 2 bases from V and 7 bases from J; junction bases left unmatched: 5. Sequenced input: peripheral blood. V usage is TRBV28 and J usage is TRBJ1-4; 9 bases match TRBD1. The source is a man in his sixties who had recovered from COVID-19. The CDR3 region is CASSLGGQGGEKLFF. In DNA form, the CDR3 reads TGTGCCAGCAGTTTAGGGGGACAGGGAGGTGAAAAACTGTTTTTT.